The next 25 T cell receptor beta chains were all read from a single sample in a study of cytomegalovirus exposure and HLA in healthy donors. The PCR contained 60 Vbeta and 13 Jbeta primers. Using immunoSEQ multiplex PCR, the repertoire was profiled, and TCRdb retains in-frame clones only, with some absent. The table shows 90,000 to 95,000 clones, with around three quarters occurring only once. Sequences were obtained from PBMCs. These TCRs come from a man aged 25 to 45 in good health and CMV-seronegative.

The chain uses TRBV15 and TRBJ2-7; possibly TRBD2 for D (5 bases). Germline V gives CDR1 LNHNV, CDR2 YYDKDF (reference sequence). Between the trimmed V and J ends, which lost 5 bases and 1 base, there was a span of 9 bases. The CDR3 covers 13 residues. CDR3: CATSSGRSYEQYF. The CDR3 bases are TGTGCCACCAGCTCGGGAAGATCCTACGAGCAGTACTTC.

The chain recombines TRBV10-3 with TRBJ2-2; a weak D match, TRBD2 (5 bases). There are 18 residues in the CDR3. V was trimmed by 0 bases and J by 0 bases, leaving 14 bases between them. The germline gives CDR1 ENHRY, CDR2 SYGVKD. The chain's CDR3 is CAISESWERTSNTGELFF. The CDR3 nucleotides are TGTGCCATCAGTGAGTCTTGGGAGAGGACCTCGAACACCGGGGAGCTGTTTTTT.

The chain uses TRBV10-1 and TRBJ1-3; D is undetermined. The germline V gene encodes CDR1 WNHNN and CDR2 SYGVQD (reference sequence). CDR3 length equals 14 residues. Deletions cut 5 bases from V and 0 bases from J, with 8 bases between. The CDR3 here is CASSRSRSGNTIYF. Here the CDR3 DNA reads TGCGCCAGCAGTCGGTCACGCTCTGGAAACACCATATATTTT.

V gene TRBV7-6 combines with J gene TRBJ2-5; a weak D match, TRBD1 (5 bases). The length of the CDR3 is 16 residues. Germline assignment: CDR1 SGHVS and CDR2 FNYEAQ. V lost 5 bases, J lost 7 bases, and 23 bases lay in between. In DNA form, the CDR3 reads TGTGCCAGCAGCCCAGGGCGGCTAGTAGTGGTCGGGACCCAGTACTTC. Translating it yields CASSPGRLVVVGTQYF.

Only one count was recorded for this clone. The rearrangement joins TRBV6-5 to TRBJ2-7; TRBD2 is a possible D gene (7 bases). The germline V gene has CDR1 MNHEY and CDR2 SVGAGI. The ends were cut back, 6 bases at V and 2 bases at J, with 11 bases in the middle. The CDR3 length is 13 residues. CDR3 in DNA: TGTGCCAGCAGCCGCGGGGGCCCCTACGAGCAGTACTTC. Protein sequence: CASSRGGPYEQYF.

The rearrangement joins TRBV5-8 to TRBJ1-1; 7 nucleotides agree with TRBD1. CDR1 and CDR2 (germline): SGHTS, YDEGEE. V was pared by 3 bases and J by 1 base, with 12 bases of the junction left unmatched. This CDR3 is 17 amino acids long. CDR3 in DNA: TGTGCCAGCAGCTGGGGGACGTTAGACAGGGCGAACACTGAAGCTTTCTTT. It translates to CASSWGTLDRANTEAFF.

CDR3 nucleotide sequence: TGCGCCAGCAGAATCCGGGACAGGGCTAACGATGAGCAGTTCTTC. It specifies CASRIRDRANDEQFF. The chain is built from TRBV5-1 and TRBJ2-1, with TRBD1 identical over 9 bases. Looked up from germline, CDR1 is SGHRS and CDR2 is YFSETQ. Trimming cost V 5 bases and J 8 bases; bases outside gene matches: 11. The CDR3 sequence is 15 residues long.

The genes are TRBV15 and TRBJ2-3; D is ambiguous. The CDR3 covers 12 residues. The V gene's germline CDR1 is LNHNV and CDR2 YYDKDF (reference sequence). V lost 5 bases and J lost 4, with 7 bases in between. CDR3 protein: CATSDLADTQYF. For the CDR3, the DNA is TGTGCCACCAGCGATCTAGCAGATACGCAGTATTTT.

The V and J genes are TRBV19 and TRBJ1-2; D might be TRBD1 (5 bases). The ends were cut back, 3 bases at V and 2 bases at J, with 19 bases in the middle. The CDR3 spans 17 residues. Germline-derived CDR1 and CDR2 are LNHDA and SQIVND (reference sequence). CDR3 in DNA: TGTGCCAGTAGTATCGCAACGTCGGGACTCAAAAACTATGGCTACACCTTC. It codes for CASSIATSGLKNYGYTF.

The chain recombines TRBV7-9 with TRBJ1-1; 8 nucleotides match TRBD1. J was trimmed by 7 bases and V by 7 bases; bases with no gene match: 8. The CDR3 contains 13 residues. Germline CDR1 SEHNR, CDR2 FQNEAQ (reference sequence). Here the CDR3 reads CASTLTGDSEAFF. CDR3 nucleotides: TGTGCCAGCACCCTGACAGGGGACAGTGAAGCTTTCTTT.

The chain joins TRBV7-9 to TRBJ1-1; D ambiguous. Trimming left V 3 bases short and J 1 base short, with 6 bases between. The CDR3 covers 13 residues. CDR1 and CDR2 from the germline V gene are SEHNR and FQNEAQ (reference sequence). CDR3 loop: CASSFQENTEAFF. The CDR3 DNA is TGTGCCAGCAGCTTCCAGGAGAACACTGAAGCTTTCTTT.

CDR3 in amino acids: CASSEGQGAGNTIYF. CDR3 coding DNA: TGTGCCAGCAGCGAGGGACAGGGGGCTGGAAACACCATATATTTT. V is TRBV5-8 and J is TRBJ1-3; 11 nucleotides line up with TRBD1. Per germline, CDR1 SGHTS and CDR2 YDEGEE. The CDR3 runs 15 residues. Trimming removed 4 bases from V and 2 bases from J; junction bases left unmatched: 2.

The chain has TRBV5-8 and TRBJ2-1; TRBD2 aligns across 10 bases. This CDR3 spans 14 amino acids. In germline, CDR1 is SGHTS, CDR2 YDEGEE. V dropped 4 bases and J dropped 6; count of bases not matched to a gene: 4. CDR3 in amino acids: CASSPSGRGNEQFF. The CDR3 region has the DNA TGTGCCAGCAGCCCCAGCGGGAGGGGCAATGAGCAGTTCTTC.

J is TRBJ2-4 and V is TRBV4-1; D perhaps matches TRBD2 (6 bases). There are 18 residues in the CDR3. The germline V gene encodes CDR1 MGHRA and CDR2 YSYEKL. V dropped 0 bases and J dropped 3 bases, with 18 bases sitting between them. The CDR3 DNA sequence: TGCGCCAGCAGCCAAGATGGAAGCGGGCTCCTGAGCAAAAACATTCAGTACTTC. Translating gives CASSQDGSGLLSKNIQYF.

The chain combines TRBV11-1 with TRBJ2-1, with 8 positions matching TRBD1. In germline, CDR1 is SGHAT, CDR2 FQDESV (reference sequence). V shed 2 bases, J shed 9 bases, and the junction held 9 bases outside the gene matches. This CDR3 has 15 amino acids. The CDR3: CASSLFPGQGREQFF. DNA for the CDR3: TGTGCCAGCAGCTTATTCCCCGGACAGGGACGTGAGCAGTTCTTC.

The rearrangement uses TRBV5-1 and TRBJ2-1, with 9 bases that match TRBD2. Germline assignment: CDR1 SGHRS and CDR2 YFSETQ. V shed 8 bases, J shed 3 bases, and the junction held 6 bases outside the gene matches. This CDR3 has 14 residues. CDR3 sequence: CASSKTSGYNEQFF. The CDR3 DNA sequence: TGCGCCAGTTCAAAGACTAGCGGCTACAATGAGCAGTTCTTC.

The V call is TRBV11-2, the J call TRBJ2-4, with 9 bases identical to TRBD2. This CDR3 is built from 17 residues. Germline V gene data show CDR1 as SGHAT and CDR2 as FQNNGV. V trimming: 4 bases; J trimming: 3 bases; junction bases outside the gene matches: 10. CDR3 protein: CASSWITSGRSKNIQYF. CDR3 in DNA: TGTGCCAGCAGCTGGATTACTAGCGGGCGTAGCAAAAACATTCAGTACTTC.

This clone was found a few times. J is TRBJ1-5 and V is TRBV6-6; tentative D call: TRBD1 (5 bases). Trimming removed 4 bases from V and 1 base from J, with 8 bases in between. Germline V CDR1 and CDR2: MNHNY, SVGAGI (reference sequence). CDR3 length equals 14 residues. The CDR3 protein is CASSSGGSNQPQHF. Written as DNA, the CDR3 is TGTGCCAGCAGTTCGGGGGGGAGCAATCAGCCCCAGCATTTT.

This chain uses TRBV4-2 with TRBJ1-4; 10 positions agree with TRBD1. The ends lost 0 bases at V and 7 bases at J; junction bases unmatched: 5. This CDR3 spans 16 amino acids. Per germline, CDR1 LGHNA and CDR2 YNFKEQ. The CDR3 is CASSQDGTGDLEKLFF. DNA of the CDR3: TGTGCCAGCAGCCAAGATGGGACAGGGGATCTTGAAAAACTGTTTTTT.

The rearrangement uses TRBV6-1 and TRBJ1-2, with TRBD1 matching over 8 bases. Trimming at V came to 0 bases and at J to 4 bases, leaving 10 bases not matched to a gene. Germline values: CDR1 MNHNS, CDR2 SASEGT. The CDR3 sequence is 17 residues long. CDR3 region: CASSEARSGTGTYGYTF. In nucleotides, the CDR3 is TGTGCCAGCAGTGAAGCGCGTAGTGGGACAGGCACCTATGGCTACACCTTC.

In regard to this clone: This sequence may be a read error, since a much larger clone differs from it by one base. The rearrangement links TRBV7-9 to TRBJ2-7, with D perhaps TRBD2 (6 bases). Germline V CDR1 and CDR2: SEHNR, FQNEAQ (reference sequence). This CDR3 has 15 residues. Here the CDR3 reads CSSSLVAGPRNEQYF. In DNA form, the CDR3 reads TGTTCCAGCAGCTTAGTTGCGGGGCCTAGGAACGAGCAGTACTTC. Complete variable domain (other parts from reference TRBV7-9 and TRBJ2-7): DTGVSQNPRHKITKRGQNVTFRCDPISEHNRLYWYRQTLGQGPEFLTYFQNEAQLEKSRLLSDRFSAERPKGSFSTLEIQRTEQGDSAMYLCSSSLVAGPRNEQYFGPGTRLTVT.

This clone was observed a few times. This chain uses TRBV19 with TRBJ1-1, with no clear D. The CDR3 has 13 residues. With 3 bases removed from V and 1 base from J, the gap between germline ends came to 6 bases. Looked up from germline, CDR1 is LNHDA and CDR2 is SQIVND (reference sequence). CDR3 amino acids: CASSMRGNTEAFF. The CDR3 region has the DNA TGTGCCAGTAGTATGCGAGGGAACACTGAAGCTTTCTTT.

As to this clone: Other DNA sequences in the same sample also yield this CDR3. The CDR3 bases are TGTGCCAGCAGTTACTCGGGGGGTACTGAAGCTTTCTTT. It encodes CASSYSGGTEAFF. The V gene is TRBV6-5, the J gene TRBJ1-1; weak D call: TRBD1 (5 bases). V lost 0 bases to trimming and J lost 5 bases, with 7 bases between them. Germline lookup yields CDR1 MNHEY and CDR2 SVGAGI. CDR3 length: 13 residues.

The V gene is TRBV4-1, the J gene TRBJ2-1; 11 bases agree with TRBD1. With 3 bases clipped from V and 6 bases from J, the junction kept 13 bases outside the gene matches. This CDR3 region has 18 residues. Per the germline V gene, CDR1 is MGHRA and CDR2 is YSYEKL. DNA for the CDR3: TGCGCCAGCAGCCAGAGGGTCCCGGGACAGGGGGTGGTCAATGAGCAGTTCTTC. Its translation: CASSQRVPGQGVVNEQFF.

This chain joins TRBV28 and TRBJ1-1; the D gene is possibly TRBD1 (6 bases). V gave up 5 bases and J gave up 5 bases, with 18 bases separating them. This CDR3 comprises 15 residues. Germline V lookup: CDR1 MDHEN, CDR2 SYDVKM. The CDR3 region has the DNA TGTGCCAGCAGTCCTCCGCGGGGGGGCGGAACTGAAGCTTTCTTT. Its protein is CASSPPRGGGTEAFF.